One sample yielded the 7 T cell receptor beta chains listed below, sequenced in a study of blood T cell repertoires in COVID-19. Using immunoSEQ multiplex PCR, the repertoire was profiled, and TCRdb retains in-frame clones only, with some absent. The repertoire holds about 200,000 clones, with 65% to 90% as singletons. The sample consisted of peripheral blood. The receptor set was obtained from a man aged 45-65 years with acute or convalescent COVID-19.

The rearrangement links TRBV19 to TRBJ1-4, with a weak D call TRBD1 (6 bases). The V gene lost 3 bases and the J gene lost 8 bases, with 13 bases spanning the gap. Per the germline V gene, CDR1 is LNHDA and CDR2 is SQIVND (reference sequence). The CDR3 contains 14 residues. In nucleotides, the CDR3 is TGTGCCAGTAGTATCCAGGGGAGCGGAGAAAAACTGTTTTTT. Amino acid sequence: CASSIQGSGEKLFF.

This clone appeared a few times. The V gene is TRBV6-5, the J gene TRBJ1-1, with D maybe TRBD1 (6 bases). Germline-derived CDR1 and CDR2 are MNHEY and SVGAGI. The V end was cut by 0 bases, the J end by 9 bases, with 14 bases between. The CDR3 is 14 amino acids. Here the CDR3 DNA reads TGTGCCAGCAGTTACTCGCTGGGGGCGGTGAAAGCTTTCTTT. This encodes CASSYSLGAVKAFF.

V is TRBV5-4 and J is TRBJ2-7; 8 nucleotides match TRBD1. The CDR3 runs to 14 residues. The germline V gene encodes CDR1 SGHNT and CDR2 YYREEE (reference sequence). Losses at the gene ends were 4 bases for V and 2 bases for J; bases not matched to a gene: 5. CDR3 DNA: TGTGCCAGCAGCGGGGACAGGCCTGCCTACGAGCAGTACTTC. This codes for CASSGDRPAYEQYF.

This rearrangement joins TRBV10-3 to TRBJ1-5; perhaps TRBD1 as D (5 bases). The germline V and J ends were trimmed by 3 bases and 5 bases, with 8 bases remaining between them. CDR3 length: 13 residues. Germline V CDR1 and CDR2: ENHRY, SYGVKD. CDR3 bases: TGTGCCATCAGTGAAGGGGCAGATCAGCCCCAGCATTTT. This codes for CAISEGADQPQHF.

The chain has TRBV5-6 and TRBJ1-2; D perhaps matches TRBD1 (6 bases). V shed 3 bases and J shed 5 bases, with 8 bases lying between them. Germline assignment: CDR1 SGHDT and CDR2 YYEEEE. This CDR3 comprises 12 residues. CDR3: CASSSGVYGYTF. The CDR3 region has the DNA TGTGCCAGCAGCTCAGGGGTGTATGGCTACACCTTC.

The chain uses TRBV5-6 and TRBJ1-2, with 7 bases fitting TRBD1. Germline loops: CDR1 SGHDT, CDR2 YYEEEE. The V gene end was trimmed by 3 bases and the J gene end by 0 bases; junction bases not matched to a gene: 2. The CDR3 length is 14 residues. CDR3 region: CASSWGQPNYGYTF. In nucleotides, the CDR3 is TGTGCCAGCAGCTGGGGACAGCCTAACTATGGCTACACCTTC.

The J gene is TRBJ2-5, the V gene TRBV5-1, with a tentative D call TRBD1 (5 bases). CDR3 length: 13 amino acids. CDR1 is SGHRS and CDR2 is YFSETQ in the germline V gene. V lost 0 bases and J lost 3, with 6 bases in between. The CDR3 sequence is CASSLEGEETQYF. CDR3 sequence (DNA): TGCGCCAGCAGCTTGGAAGGGGAAGAGACCCAGTACTTC. Full variable domain (outside the CDR3, taken from reference TRBV5-1 and TRBJ2-5): KAGVTQTPRYLIKTRGQQVTLSCSPISGHRSVSWYQQTPGQGLQFLFEYFSETQRNKGNFPGRFSGRQFSNSRSEMNVSTLELGDSALYLCASSLEGEETQYFGPGTRLLVL.